The 28 T cell receptor beta chains given below trace back to one sample, sequenced in a study of molecular identifiers for immune sequencing clone quantification. TCRdb fed the PCR reads into MiXCR, producing one record per CDR3 protein. The table shows about 630,000 distinct CDR3 sequences, with roughly 27% occurring only once. Specimen: naive CD8+ T cells from blood, with Jurkat cell RNA spiked in. The subset was: FACS-sorted CD8+CD4-CCR7+CD45RA+ naive T cells. These receptor sequences come from a human donor in good health. Some libraries in this study had Jurkat cell RNA spiked in.

This clonotype has a count of ten or more. The chain joins TRBV20-1 to TRBJ2-3; weak D call: TRBD2 (7 bases). The CDR3 is made up of 14 amino acids. CDR1 is DFQATT, CDR2 SNEGSKA, per germline (reference sequence). Between the trimmed V and J ends, which lost 3 bases and 7 bases, there was a span of 17 bases. In DNA form, the CDR3 reads TGCAGTGCTAGGGACCCGGGGGGCCGTTATACGCAGTATTTT. Translation gives CSARDPGGRYTQYF.

Of note for this clonotype: A much larger clone sits a single nucleotide away, making a read error possible. The chain uses TRBV12-3 or TRBV12-4 and TRBJ1-1; D is unresolved. CDR3 size: 14 residues. CDR3 loop: CASSARAGNTEALF. As DNA, the CDR3 is TGTGCCAGCAGTGCAAGGGCGGGGAACACTGAAGCTCTCTTT.

This clonotype was counted a few times. The gene calls are TRBV4-1 and TRBJ1-1; TRBD1 might be the D (6 bases). The CDR3 runs to 15 residues. Germline CDR1 and CDR2: MGHRA and YSYEKL. Trimming stripped 3 bases from V and 7 bases from J, with 18 bases between. This CDR3 is CASSHAGGAVVEAFF. In DNA, the CDR3 is TGCGCCAGCAGCCATGCTGGGGGGGCCGTTGTTGAAGCTTTCTTT.

In its sample, this clonotype was seen many times. V and J are TRBV4-3 and TRBJ1-1, with TRBD1 matching 10 bases. The CDR3 consists of 15 residues. CDR1 and CDR2 (germline): LGHNA, YSLEER. Germline trimming cut 1 base from V and 5 bases from J; bases unmatched to any gene: 4. The CDR3 is CASSQGTGQGTEAFF. The CDR3 DNA is TGCGCCAGCAGCCAAGGTACGGGACAGGGGACTGAAGCTTTCTTT.

This clonotype was seen just once. This may stem from a read error, because a much larger clone lies one nucleotide away. The CDR3 spells CAGRITELAGTETQYF. CDR3 nucleotide sequence: TGTGCCGGCAGGATTACAGAGCTAGCGGGAACAGAGACCCAGTACTTC. The chain recombines TRBV6-5 with TRBJ2-5; 9 bases align to TRBD2. CDR3 length: 16 residues. Germline lookup yields CDR1 MNHEY and CDR2 SVGAGI.

The rearrangement links TRBV19 to TRBJ2-5; 10 bases agree with TRBD2. The CDR3 spans 15 residues. From germline, CDR1 is LNHDA and CDR2 SQIVND (reference sequence). V lost 3 bases, J lost 6 bases, and 7 bases stayed unmatched. The CDR3 region has the DNA TGTGCCAGTAGTATTACCAGCGGGGGGGGCCAGACCCAGTACTTC. Translated: CASSITSGGGQTQYF.

This clonotype was counted only a few times. This chain connects TRBV20-1 to TRBJ2-7; TRBD1 aligns across 8 bases. The CDR3 spans 13 residues. Trimming removed 3 bases from V and 3 bases from J; junction bases left unmatched: 4. CDR1 and CDR2 from the germline V gene are DFQATT and SNEGSKA (reference sequence). CDR3 loop: CSASRTGSYEQYF. The CDR3 DNA reads as TGCAGTGCTAGCCGGACAGGGAGCTACGAGCAGTACTTC.

This clonotype was counted at least ten times. CDR3 in DNA: TGTGCCAGCAGGCCCCCAGGGGAGTGGCAGTACTTC. Encoded protein: CASRPPGEWQYF. V and J are TRBV6-2 or TRBV6-3 and TRBJ2-7, with D possibly TRBD1 on 6 matching bases. Germline values: CDR1 MNHEY, CDR2 SVGEGT. V dropped 6 bases and J dropped 9 bases, with 15 bases sitting between them. The CDR3 spans 12 residues.

This CDR3 reads CASSSWTGRNTGELFF. The CDR3 DNA reads as TGTGCCAGCAGTTCTTGGACAGGGCGTAACACCGGGGAGCTGTTTTTT. The chain couples TRBV6-5 to TRBJ2-2; TRBD1 matches 8 bases. The V gene end was trimmed by 4 bases and the J gene end by 2 bases; junction bases not matched to a gene: 6. The CDR3 has 16 amino acids. Per germline, CDR1 MNHEY and CDR2 SVGAGI.

This clonotype has ten or more counts. This chain connects TRBV4-2 to TRBJ2-3; no firm D call. The CDR3 is 15 amino acids. The V gene lost 0 bases and the J gene lost 1 base, with 8 bases spanning the gap. The germline CDR1 and CDR2 sequences are LGHNA and YNFKEQ. The CDR3 nucleotides read TGTGCCAGCAGCCAAGAGGGCTATCGCACAGATACGCAGTATTTT. Translating it yields CASSQEGYRTDTQYF.

This clonotype was seen a handful of times. This chain links TRBV4-3 with TRBJ2-7; 7 bases are a match to TRBD1. With V trimmed by 0 bases and J by 1 base, 9 bases remained unmatched. CDR3 length equals 17 residues. Germline V gene data show CDR1 as LGHNA and CDR2 as YSLEER. Written as DNA, the CDR3 is TGCGCCAGCAGCCAAGATGTGGGGCCAGGGGGATCCTACGAGCAGTACTTC. Translated: CASSQDVGPGGSYEQYF.

This clonotype showed up just a few times. CDR3 sequence reads: CASRKLAGGNNEQFF. The CDR3 nucleotides read TGTGCCAGCAGAAAACTAGCGGGGGGTAACAATGAGCAGTTCTTC. This chain connects TRBV27 to TRBJ2-1, with 12 nucleotides matching TRBD2. Germline CDR1 and CDR2: MNHEY and SMNVEV (reference sequence). V lost 6 bases to trimming and J lost 5 bases; unmatched junction nucleotides: 5. The CDR3 loop spans 15 amino acids.

J is TRBJ1-3 and V is TRBV19; no clear D gene. Trimming shortened V by 7 bases and J by 0 bases, and 7 bases separated the two germline ends. This CDR3 is 13 amino acids long. The germline gives CDR1 LNHDA, CDR2 SQIVND (reference sequence). The CDR3 DNA follows: TGTGCCAGTACAGGATTCTCTGGAAACACCATATATTTT. Its translation: CASTGFSGNTIYF.

About this clonotype: A clone one base away is much larger, so this may be a read error. The rearrangement uses TRBV6-6 and TRBJ2-1; possibly TRBD1 for D (5 bases). The CDR3 loop spans 16 amino acids. Germline CDR1 is MNHNY and CDR2 is SVGAGI (reference sequence). This chain's CDR3 is CASSYSARESYNERFF. As DNA, the CDR3 is TGTGCCAGCAGTTACTCCGCCAGGGAATCCTACAATGAGCGGTTCTTC.

This sequence joins TRBV3-1 and TRBJ2-7; 8 bases align to TRBD2. The CDR3 is made up of 14 amino acids. The junction had 7 bases not matched to a gene; V was cut back by 6 bases and J by 3 bases. The V gene's germline CDR1 is LGHDT and CDR2 YNNKEL (reference sequence). CDR3 DNA sequence: TGTGCCAGCAGTGGCGGGGGGCGATACTACGAGCAGTACTTC. Its translation: CASSGGGRYYEQYF.

This chain connects TRBV4-3 to TRBJ2-2; D possibly corresponds to TRBD1 (6 bases). The germline gives CDR1 LGHNA, CDR2 YSLEER. Trimming pared 0 bases from V and 4 bases from J, leaving 15 bases between. This CDR3 contains 17 residues. The chain's CDR3 is CASSQDGRGSFTGELFF. The CDR3 DNA reads as TGCGCCAGCAGCCAAGATGGAAGGGGGTCCTTCACCGGGGAGCTGTTTTTT.

Only a few counts were recorded for this clonotype. The chain is built from TRBV4-3 and TRBJ2-7; D possibly uses TRBD1 or TRBD2 (8 bases each). Per germline, CDR1 LGHNA and CDR2 YSLEER. There are 17 residues in the CDR3. V lost 3 bases to trimming and J lost 7 bases, with 25 bases between them. In DNA, the CDR3 is TGCGCCAGCAGCCAGTGGGTGACAGGGGCGGGAGGCGGAGAGCAGTACTTC. Translated: CASSQWVTGAGGGEQYF.

This clonotype has a handful of counts. The chain uses TRBV24-1 and TRBJ2-2; TRBD2 agrees at 8 bases. V gave up 11 bases and J gave up 1 base; unmatched junction bases: 11. CDR1 is KGHDR, CDR2 SFDVKD, per germline. The CDR3 is made up of 16 amino acids. The CDR3 region is CASASGPARNTGELFF. The CDR3 DNA is TGTGCCAGTGCTAGCGGGCCAGCTAGGAACACCGGGGAGCTGTTTTTT.

This rearrangement joins TRBV19 to TRBJ2-7, with TRBD1 matching over 9 bases. Germline V gives CDR1 LNHDA, CDR2 SQIVND (reference sequence). The length of the CDR3 is 14 residues. Trimming cost V 4 bases and J 6 bases; bases outside gene matches: 7. The CDR3 coding sequence is TGTGCCAGTAGTAAGACAGGGGGTTCGGCCGAGCAGTACTTC. It is translated as CASSKTGGSAEQYF.

CDR3 DNA sequence: TGTGCCAGCAGCGTCAAAGGACAGCACAATGAGCAGTTCTTC. Encoded protein: CASSVKGQHNEQFF. This chain links TRBV13 with TRBJ2-1; D is possibly TRBD1 (6 bases). The CDR3 totals 14 residues. Germline V gives CDR1 PRHDT, CDR2 FYEKMQ (reference sequence). V lost 5 bases, J lost 5 bases, and 13 bases lay in between. The full variable domain, completed using reference TRBV13 and TRBJ2-1, is AAGVIQSPRHLIKEKRETATLKCYPIPRHDTVYWYQQGPGQDPQFLISFYEKMQSDKGSIPDRFSAQQFSDYHSELNMSSLELGDSALYFCASSVKGQHNEQFFGPGTRLTVL.

The J gene is TRBJ2-2, the V gene TRBV19; 10 bases are a match to TRBD2. CDR1 is LNHDA and CDR2 is SQIVND in the germline V gene (reference sequence). The V gene end was trimmed by 5 bases and the J gene end by 6 bases; junction bases not matched to a gene: 9. The CDR3 totals 16 residues. The DNA for the CDR3 is TGTGCCAGTAGTCCCCGTGGGAGCGGGAGGGCCGGGGAGCTGTTTTTT. This sequence encodes CASSPRGSGRAGELFF. The full variable domain, its missing parts supplied by reference TRBV19 and TRBJ2-2, is DGGITQSPKYLFRKEGQNVTLSCEQNLNHDAMYWYRQDPGQGLRLIYYSQIVNDFQKGDIAEGYSVSREKKESFPLTVTSAQKNPTAFYLCASSPRGSGRAGELFFGEGSRLTVL.

This clonotype showed up just a few times. CDR3 sequence (DNA): TGTGCCTGGAGTTTTTCCGGGACTAGCTACGAGCAGTACTTC. Residues: CAWSFSGTSYEQYF. V usage is TRBV30 and J usage is TRBJ2-7, with 8 nucleotides matching TRBD2. The CDR3 is made up of 14 amino acids. The V gene's germline CDR1 is GTSNPN and CDR2 SVGIG (reference sequence). After removal of 2 bases from V and 3 bases from J, the junction contained 6 bases not matched to a gene.

Regarding this clonotype: A read error is possible here, since a much larger clone lies one base away. The chain recombines TRBV24-1 with TRBJ2-7; 10 nucleotides line up with TRBD2. Germline-derived CDR1 and CDR2 are KGHDR and SFDVKD. CDR3 length: 16 residues. As DNA, the CDR3 is TGTGCCGCCAGTGATCCAAGCGGGAGGGCCCCCTACGAGCAGTACTTC. The encoded protein is CAASDPSGRAPYEQYF.

This clonotype showed up just once. A much more abundant neighbour one base away suggests this may be a read error. The V and J genes are TRBV7-6 and TRBJ1-4, with a possible D match to TRBD1 (5 bases). This CDR3 has 12 residues. V was trimmed by 7 bases and J by 12 bases, leaving 15 bases between them. Germline values: CDR1 SGHVS, CDR2 FNYEAQ. The DNA of the CDR3 is TGTGCCAGCAACTTCTCCGGGGCCGAACTGTTTTTT. Its translation is CASNFSGAELFF.

This clonotype has a count of ten or more. The chain recombines TRBV13 with TRBJ2-5; 7 bases are a match to TRBD2. In germline, CDR1 is PRHDT, CDR2 FYEKMQ (reference sequence). Unmatched junction bases numbered 3, after V lost 5 bases and J lost 0 bases. This CDR3 has 14 amino acids. The CDR3 protein is CASSGRGYQETQYF. In DNA form, the CDR3 reads TGTGCCAGCAGCGGGCGGGGGTACCAAGAGACCCAGTACTTC.

This clonotype was seen at least ten times. The rearrangement uses TRBV20-1 and TRBJ2-3; 16 nucleotides align to TRBD2. The CDR3 totals 18 residues. From germline, CDR1 is DFQATT and CDR2 SNEGSKA (reference sequence). J was trimmed by 4 bases and V by 2 bases; bases with no gene match: 9. The CDR3 coding sequence is TGCAGTGCTAGATCTTCCGGGACTAGCGGGAGGGCGTCAGATACGCAGTATTTT. This gives the protein CSARSSGTSGRASDTQYF.

In this sample, this clonotype turned up many times. V usage is TRBV4-1 and J usage is TRBJ1-1; D ambiguous. CDR3 length: 15 residues. Germline V CDR1 and CDR2: MGHRA, YSYEKL. Trimming took 0 bases from V and 1 from J, leaving 9 bases between them. The CDR3: CASSQDAGPNTEAFF. The CDR3 region has the DNA TGCGCCAGCAGCCAAGATGCGGGCCCGAACACTGAAGCTTTCTTT.

Worth noting for this clonotype: Sequence at one end of the junction differs from germline and may be a read error. The rearrangement joins TRBV4-3 to TRBJ2-5; D possibly matches TRBD1 or TRBD2 (5 bases each). The CDR3 spans 15 residues. The germline CDR1 and CDR2 sequences are LGHNA and YSLEER. This chain's CDR3 is CASSQDPGRKEIQYF. In nucleotides, the CDR3 is TGCGCCAGCAGCCAAGACCCAGGGAGAAAAGAGATCCAGTACTTC.